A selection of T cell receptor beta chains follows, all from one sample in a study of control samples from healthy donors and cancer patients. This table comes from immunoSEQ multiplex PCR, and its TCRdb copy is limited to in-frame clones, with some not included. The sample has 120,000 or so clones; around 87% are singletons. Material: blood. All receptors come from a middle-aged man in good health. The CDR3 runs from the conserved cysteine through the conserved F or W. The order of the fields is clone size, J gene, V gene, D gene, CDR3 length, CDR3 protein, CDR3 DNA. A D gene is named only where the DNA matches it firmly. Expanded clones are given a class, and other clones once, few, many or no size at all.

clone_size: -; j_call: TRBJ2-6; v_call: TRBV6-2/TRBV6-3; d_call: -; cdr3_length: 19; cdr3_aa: CASSYPAGATYSGANVLTF; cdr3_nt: TGTGCCAGCAGTTACCCTGCAGGGGCGACCTACTCTGGGGCCAACGTCCTGACTTTC
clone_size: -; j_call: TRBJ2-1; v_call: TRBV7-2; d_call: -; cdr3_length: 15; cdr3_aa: CASSLSRRNYNEQFF; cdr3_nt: TGTGCCAGCAGCTTAAGTCGTAGGAATTACAATGAGCAGTTCTTC
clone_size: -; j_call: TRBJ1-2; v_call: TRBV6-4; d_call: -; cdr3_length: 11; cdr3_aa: CASSDRGGYTF; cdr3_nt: TGTGCCAGCAGTGACAGGGGCGGCTACACCTTC
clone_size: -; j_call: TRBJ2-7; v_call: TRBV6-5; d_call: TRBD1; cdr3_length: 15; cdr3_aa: CASSYSTGGSYEQYF; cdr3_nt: TGTGCCAGCAGTTACTCGACAGGGGGCTCCTACGAGCAGTACTTC
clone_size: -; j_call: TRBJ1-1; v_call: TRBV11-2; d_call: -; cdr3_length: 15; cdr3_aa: CASSLVQGMNTEAFF; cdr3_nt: TGTGCCAGCAGCTTAGTTCAGGGGATGAACACTGAAGCTTTCTTT
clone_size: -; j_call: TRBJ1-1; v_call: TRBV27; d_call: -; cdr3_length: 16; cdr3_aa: CASSPHPTVLNTEAFF; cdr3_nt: TGTGCCAGCAGTCCCCACCCGACAGTTTTGAACACTGAAGCTTTCTTT
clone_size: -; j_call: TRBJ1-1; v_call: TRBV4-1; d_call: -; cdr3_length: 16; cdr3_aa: CASSQDRLWEIPEAFF; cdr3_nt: TGCGCCAGCAGCCAAGATCGGTTGTGGGAGATCCCTGAAGCTTTCTTT
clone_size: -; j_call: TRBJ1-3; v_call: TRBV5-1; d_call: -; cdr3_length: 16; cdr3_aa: CASSASQGYTGNTIYF; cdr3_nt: TGCGCCAGCAGCGCTTCACAGGGCTACACTGGAAACACCATATATTTT
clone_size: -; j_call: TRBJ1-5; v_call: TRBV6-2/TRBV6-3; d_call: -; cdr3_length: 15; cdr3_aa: CASSPWIQGNQPQHF; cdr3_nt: TGTGCCAGCAGTCCCTGGATCCAGGGCAATCAGCCCCAGCATTTT
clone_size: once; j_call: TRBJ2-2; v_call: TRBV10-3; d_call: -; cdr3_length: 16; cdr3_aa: CAISDQGHENTGELFF; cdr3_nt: TGTGCCATCAGTGACCAGGGACACGAGAACACCGGGGAGCTGTTTTTT
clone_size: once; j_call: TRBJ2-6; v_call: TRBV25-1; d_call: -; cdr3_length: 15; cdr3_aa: CASSELHSGANVLTF; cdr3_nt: TGTGCCAGCAGTGAATTGCACTCTGGGGCCAACGTCCTGACTTTC
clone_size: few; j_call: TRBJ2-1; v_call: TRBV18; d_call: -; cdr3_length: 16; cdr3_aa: CASSSFLTSQGSEQFF; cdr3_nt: TGTGCCAGCTCCTCATTCCTCACATCGCAGGGGTCTGAGCAGTTCTTC
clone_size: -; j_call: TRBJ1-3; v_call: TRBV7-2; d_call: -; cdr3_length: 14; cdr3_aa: CASSLEVRGSPIYF; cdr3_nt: TGTGCCAGCAGCTTAGAGGTCAGGGGTTCCCCCATATATTTT
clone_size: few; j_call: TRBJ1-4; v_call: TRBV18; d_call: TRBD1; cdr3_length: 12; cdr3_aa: CASSRDREKLFF; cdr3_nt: TGTGCCAGCTCACGGGACAGGGAAAAACTGTTTTTT
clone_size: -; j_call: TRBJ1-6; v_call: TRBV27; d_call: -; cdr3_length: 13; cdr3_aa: CARRSSYNSPLHF; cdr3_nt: TGCGCCCGCCGATCGTCCTATAATTCACCCCTCCACTTT
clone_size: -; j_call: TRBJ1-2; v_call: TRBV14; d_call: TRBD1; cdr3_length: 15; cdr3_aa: CASSQQGAVNYGYTF; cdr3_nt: TGTGCCAGCAGCCAACAGGGGGCCGTTAACTATGGCTACACCTTC
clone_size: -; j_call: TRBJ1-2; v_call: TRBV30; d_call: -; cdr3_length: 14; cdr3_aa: CAWSLRAPNYGYTF; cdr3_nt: TGTGCCTGGAGTCTCCGGGCCCCTAACTATGGCTACACCTTC
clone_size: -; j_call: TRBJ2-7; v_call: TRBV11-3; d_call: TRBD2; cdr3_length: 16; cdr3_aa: CASSLGGLAGEYEQYF; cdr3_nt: TGTGCCAGCAGCTTAGGGGGACTAGCGGGGGAATACGAGCAGTACTTC
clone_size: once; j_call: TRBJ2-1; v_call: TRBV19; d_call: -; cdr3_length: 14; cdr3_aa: CASSIRDIKNEQFF; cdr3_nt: TGTGCCAGTAGTATTCGGGACATCAAAAATGAGCAGTTCTTC
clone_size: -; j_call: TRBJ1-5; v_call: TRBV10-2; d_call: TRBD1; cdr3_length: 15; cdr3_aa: CASSEAGTANQPQHF; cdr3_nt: TGCGCCAGCAGTGAAGCCGGGACAGCTAATCAGCCCCAGCATTTT
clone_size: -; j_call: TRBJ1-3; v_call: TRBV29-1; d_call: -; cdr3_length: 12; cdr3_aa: CSVAESGNTIYF; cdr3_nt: TGCAGCGTTGCTGAGAGTGGAAACACCATATATTTT
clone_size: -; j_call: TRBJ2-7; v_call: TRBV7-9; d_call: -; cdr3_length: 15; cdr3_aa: CASSLVGFTSYEQYF; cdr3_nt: TGTGCCAGCAGCTTAGTTGGATTCACCTCCTACGAGCAGTACTTC
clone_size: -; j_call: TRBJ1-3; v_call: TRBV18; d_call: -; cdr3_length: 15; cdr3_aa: CASSPSAGSWDTIYF; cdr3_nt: TGTGCCAGCTCACCCTCCGCCGGGTCCTGGGACACCATATATTTT
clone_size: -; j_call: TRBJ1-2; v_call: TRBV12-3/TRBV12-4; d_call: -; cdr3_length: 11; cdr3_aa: CASRGPQGYTF; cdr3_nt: TGTGCCAGCAGGGGTCCTCAAGGCTACACCTTC
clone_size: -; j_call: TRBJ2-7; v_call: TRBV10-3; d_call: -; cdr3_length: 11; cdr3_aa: CAISEGWEQYF; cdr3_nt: TGTGCCATCAGTGAGGGGTGGGAGCAGTACTTC
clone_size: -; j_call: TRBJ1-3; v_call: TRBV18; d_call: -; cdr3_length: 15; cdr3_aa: CASSPGRNSGNTIYF; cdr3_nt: TGTGCCAGCTCACCTGGCAGGAACTCTGGAAACACCATATATTTT
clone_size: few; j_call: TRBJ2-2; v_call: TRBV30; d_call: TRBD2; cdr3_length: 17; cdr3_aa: CAWTGLAGGLSTGELFF; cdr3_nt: TGTGCCTGGACCGGACTAGCGGGGGGGCTTAGCACCGGGGAGCTGTTTTTT
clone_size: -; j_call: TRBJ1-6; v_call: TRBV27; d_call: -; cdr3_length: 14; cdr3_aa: CASRSVGGSSPLHF; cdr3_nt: TGTGCCAGCAGATCGGTAGGGGGAAGCTCACCCCTCCACTTT
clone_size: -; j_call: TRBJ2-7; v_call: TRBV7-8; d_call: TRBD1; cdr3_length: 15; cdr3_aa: CASSLYRDRAYEQYF; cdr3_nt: TGTGCCAGCAGCTTGTACCGGGACAGAGCCTACGAGCAGTACTTC
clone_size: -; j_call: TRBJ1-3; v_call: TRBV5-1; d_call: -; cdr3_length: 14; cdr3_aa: CASSLSDTGNTIYF; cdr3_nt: TGCGCCAGCAGCTTGAGTGACACTGGAAACACCATATATTTT
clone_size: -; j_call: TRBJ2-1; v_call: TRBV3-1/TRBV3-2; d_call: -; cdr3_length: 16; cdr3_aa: CASSRSGRGHYNEQFF; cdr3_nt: TGTGCCAGCAGCCGAAGTGGGAGGGGGCACTACAATGAGCAGTTCTTC
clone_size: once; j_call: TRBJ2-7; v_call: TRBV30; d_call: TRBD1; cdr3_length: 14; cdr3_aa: CAWSDRGRKDEQYF; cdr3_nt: TGTGCCTGGAGCGACAGGGGGCGAAAGGACGAGCAGTACTTC
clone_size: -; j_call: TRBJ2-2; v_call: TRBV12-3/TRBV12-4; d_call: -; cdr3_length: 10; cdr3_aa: CASFTGELFF; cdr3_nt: TGTGCCAGCTTCACCGGGGAGCTGTTTTTT
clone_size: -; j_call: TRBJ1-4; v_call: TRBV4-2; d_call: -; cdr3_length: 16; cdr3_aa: CASSQDMNGGREKLFF; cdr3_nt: TGTGCCAGCAGCCAAGATATGAACGGGGGGCGGGAAAAACTGTTTTTT
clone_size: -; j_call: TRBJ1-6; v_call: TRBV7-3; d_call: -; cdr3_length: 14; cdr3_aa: CASSLSGANSPLHF; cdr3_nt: TGTGCCAGCAGCTTATCAGGGGCCAATTCACCCCTCCACTTT
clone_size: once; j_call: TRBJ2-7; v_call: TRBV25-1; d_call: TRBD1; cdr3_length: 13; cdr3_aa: CASAYGQGAKQYF; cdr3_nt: TGTGCCAGCGCGTACGGACAGGGGGCGAAGCAGTACTTC
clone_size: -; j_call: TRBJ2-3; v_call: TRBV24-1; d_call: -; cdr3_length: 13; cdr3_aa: CATSDPGLDTQYF; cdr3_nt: TGTGCCACCAGTGACCCAGGGTTGGATACGCAGTATTTT
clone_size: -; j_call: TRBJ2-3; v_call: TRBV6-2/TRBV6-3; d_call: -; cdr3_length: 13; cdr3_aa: CASSYSKGNTQYF; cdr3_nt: TGTGCCAGCAGTTACTCGAAGGGAAATACGCAGTATTTT
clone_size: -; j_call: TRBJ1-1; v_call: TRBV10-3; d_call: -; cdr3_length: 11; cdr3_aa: CATQMGTEAFF; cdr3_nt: TGTGCCACCCAGATGGGCACTGAAGCTTTCTTT
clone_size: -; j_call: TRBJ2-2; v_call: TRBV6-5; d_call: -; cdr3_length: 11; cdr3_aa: CASSYGGELFF; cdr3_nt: TGTGCCAGCAGTTACGGAGGGGAGCTGTTTTTT
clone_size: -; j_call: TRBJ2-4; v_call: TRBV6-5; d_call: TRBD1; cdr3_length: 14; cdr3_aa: CASSPGTGNGIQYF; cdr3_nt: TGTGCCAGCAGTCCCGGGACAGGGAATGGCATTCAGTACTTC
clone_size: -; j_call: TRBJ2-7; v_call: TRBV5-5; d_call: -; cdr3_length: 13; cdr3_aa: CASSLGGLYGQYF; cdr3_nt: TGTGCCAGCAGCTTGGGGGGCCTCTACGGGCAGTACTTC
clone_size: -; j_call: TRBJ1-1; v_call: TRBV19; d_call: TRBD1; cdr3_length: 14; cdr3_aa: CASRPTGANTEAFF; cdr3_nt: TGTGCCAGTAGGCCGACAGGGGCGAACACTGAAGCTTTCTTT
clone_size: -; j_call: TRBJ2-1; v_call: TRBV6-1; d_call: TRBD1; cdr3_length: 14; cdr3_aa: CASSEGAGGNEQFF; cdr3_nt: TGTGCCAGCAGTGAGGGGGCAGGGGGCAATGAGCAGTTCTTC
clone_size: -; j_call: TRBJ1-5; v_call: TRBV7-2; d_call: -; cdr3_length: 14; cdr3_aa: CASSLIGSNQPQHF; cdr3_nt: TGTGCCAGCAGCTTAATCGGTAGCAATCAGCCCCAGCATTTT
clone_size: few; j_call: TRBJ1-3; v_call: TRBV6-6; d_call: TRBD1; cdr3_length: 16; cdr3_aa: CASRADRAPSGNTIYF; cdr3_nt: TGTGCCAGCAGGGCCGACAGGGCCCCCTCTGGAAACACCATATATTTT
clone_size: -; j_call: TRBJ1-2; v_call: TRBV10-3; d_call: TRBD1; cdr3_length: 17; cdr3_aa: CAITRGGQYIGNYGYTF; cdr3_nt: TGTGCCATCACCCGAGGGGGACAGTACATTGGGAACTATGGCTACACCTTC
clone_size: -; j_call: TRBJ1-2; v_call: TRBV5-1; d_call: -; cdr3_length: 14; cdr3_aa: CASSLSGDRYGYTF; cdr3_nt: TGCGCCAGCAGCTTGTCGGGGGACCGCTATGGCTACACCTTC
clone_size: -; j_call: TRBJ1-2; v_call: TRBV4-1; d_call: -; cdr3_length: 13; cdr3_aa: CASSQVTSYGYTF; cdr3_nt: TGCGCCAGCAGCCAAGTAACCTCCTATGGCTACACCTTC
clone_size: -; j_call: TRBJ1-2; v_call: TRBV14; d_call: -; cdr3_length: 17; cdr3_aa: CASSPRRSGILIYGYTF; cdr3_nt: TGTGCCAGCAGCCCCCGACGTTCAGGCATCCTCATCTATGGCTACACCTTC